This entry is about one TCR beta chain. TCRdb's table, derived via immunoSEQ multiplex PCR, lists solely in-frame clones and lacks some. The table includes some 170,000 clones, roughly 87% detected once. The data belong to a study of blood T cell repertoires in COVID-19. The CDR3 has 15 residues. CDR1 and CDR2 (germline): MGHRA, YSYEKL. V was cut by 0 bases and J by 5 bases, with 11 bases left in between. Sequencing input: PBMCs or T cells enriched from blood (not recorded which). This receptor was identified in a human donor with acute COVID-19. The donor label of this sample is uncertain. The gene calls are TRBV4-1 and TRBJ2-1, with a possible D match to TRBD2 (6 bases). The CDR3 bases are TGCGCCAGCAGCCAAGAGTCCGGGAGCAACAATGAGCAGTTCTTC. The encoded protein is CASSQESGSNNEQFF.